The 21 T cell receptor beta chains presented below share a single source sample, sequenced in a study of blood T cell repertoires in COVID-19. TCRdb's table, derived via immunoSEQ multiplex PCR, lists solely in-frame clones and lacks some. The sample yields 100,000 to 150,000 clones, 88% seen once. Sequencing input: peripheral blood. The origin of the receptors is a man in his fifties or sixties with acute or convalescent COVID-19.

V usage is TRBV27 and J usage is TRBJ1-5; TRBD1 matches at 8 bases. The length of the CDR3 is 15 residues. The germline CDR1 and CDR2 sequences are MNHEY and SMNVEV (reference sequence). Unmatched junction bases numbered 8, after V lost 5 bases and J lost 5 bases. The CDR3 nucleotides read TGTGCCAGCAGTCCTCTTGACAGGGGATATCAGCCCCAGCATTTT. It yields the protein CASSPLDRGYQPQHF.

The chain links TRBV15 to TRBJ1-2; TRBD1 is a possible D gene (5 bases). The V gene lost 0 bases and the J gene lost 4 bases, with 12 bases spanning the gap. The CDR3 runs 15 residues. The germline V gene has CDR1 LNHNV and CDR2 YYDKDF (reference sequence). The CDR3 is CATSRDRGLPYGYTF. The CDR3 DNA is TGTGCCACCAGCAGAGATCGGGGACTACCCTATGGCTACACCTTC.

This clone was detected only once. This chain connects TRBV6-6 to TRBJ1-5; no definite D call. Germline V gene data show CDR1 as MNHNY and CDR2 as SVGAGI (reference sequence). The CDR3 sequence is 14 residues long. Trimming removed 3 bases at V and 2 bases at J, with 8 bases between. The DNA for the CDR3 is TGTGCCAGCAGTTATCTGGCGGGCAATCAGCCCCAGCATTTT. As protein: CASSYLAGNQPQHF.

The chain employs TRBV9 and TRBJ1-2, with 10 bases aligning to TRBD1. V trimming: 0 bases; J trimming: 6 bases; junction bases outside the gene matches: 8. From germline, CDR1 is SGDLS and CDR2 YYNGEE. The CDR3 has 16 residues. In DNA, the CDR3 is TGTGCCAGCAGCGTAGGGTCGGACAGGGGGTCGAATGGCTACACCTTC. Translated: CASSVGSDRGSNGYTF.

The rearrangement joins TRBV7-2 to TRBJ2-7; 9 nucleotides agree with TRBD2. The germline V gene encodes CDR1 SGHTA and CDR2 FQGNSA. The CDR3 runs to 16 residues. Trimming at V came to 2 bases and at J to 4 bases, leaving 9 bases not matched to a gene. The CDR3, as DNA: TGTGCCAGCAGCTTATACCCTAGCGGGAATGGGTACGAGCAGTACTTC. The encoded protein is CASSLYPSGNGYEQYF.

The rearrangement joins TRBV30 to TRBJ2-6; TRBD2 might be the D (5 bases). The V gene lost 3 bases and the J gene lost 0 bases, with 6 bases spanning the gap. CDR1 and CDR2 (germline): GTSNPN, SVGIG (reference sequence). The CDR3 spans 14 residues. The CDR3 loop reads CAWSGGSGANVLTF. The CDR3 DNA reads TGTGCCTGGAGCGGAGGCTCTGGGGCCAACGTCCTGACTTTC.

The CDR3: CASRFGANTDTQYF. CDR3 DNA sequence: TGTGCCAGTAGATTTGGAGCGAACACAGATACGCAGTATTTT. The chain is built from TRBV19 and TRBJ2-3, with D hard to call. The germline V gene encodes CDR1 LNHDA and CDR2 SQIVND (reference sequence). V was cut by 6 bases and J by 2 bases, with 12 bases left in between. The CDR3 totals 14 residues.

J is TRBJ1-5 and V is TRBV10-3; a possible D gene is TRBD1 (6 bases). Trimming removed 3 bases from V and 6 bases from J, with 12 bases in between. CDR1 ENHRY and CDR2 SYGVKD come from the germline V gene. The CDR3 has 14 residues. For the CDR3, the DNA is TGTGCCATCAGTGATACAGGGTTATCTCAGCCCCAGCATTTT. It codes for CAISDTGLSQPQHF.

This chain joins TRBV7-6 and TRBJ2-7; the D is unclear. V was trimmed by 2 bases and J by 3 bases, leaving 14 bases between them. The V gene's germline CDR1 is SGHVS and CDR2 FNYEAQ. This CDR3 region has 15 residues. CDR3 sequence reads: CASSLIDERHYEQYF. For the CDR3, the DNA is TGTGCCAGCAGCTTAATTGATGAACGACACTACGAGCAGTACTTC.

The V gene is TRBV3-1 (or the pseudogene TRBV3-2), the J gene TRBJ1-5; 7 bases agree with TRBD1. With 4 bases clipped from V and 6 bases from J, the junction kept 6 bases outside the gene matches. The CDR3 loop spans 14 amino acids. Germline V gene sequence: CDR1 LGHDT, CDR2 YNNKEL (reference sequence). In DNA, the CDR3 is TGTGCCAGCAGCCTTGGGACAGATATTCAGCCCCAGCATTTT. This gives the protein CASSLGTDIQPQHF.

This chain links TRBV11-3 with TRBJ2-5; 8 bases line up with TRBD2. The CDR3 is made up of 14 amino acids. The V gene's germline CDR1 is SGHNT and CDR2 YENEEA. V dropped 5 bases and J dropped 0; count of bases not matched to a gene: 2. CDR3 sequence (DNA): TGTGCCAGCAGCGCGGGGGGAGACCAAGAGACCCAGTACTTC. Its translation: CASSAGGDQETQYF.

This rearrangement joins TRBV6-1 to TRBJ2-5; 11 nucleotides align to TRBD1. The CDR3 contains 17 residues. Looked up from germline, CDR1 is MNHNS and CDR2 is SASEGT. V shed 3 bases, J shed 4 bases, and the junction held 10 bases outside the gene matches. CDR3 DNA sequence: TGTGCCAGCAGTGATAGGACAGGGGGCTTAATACGAGAGACCCAGTACTTC. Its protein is CASSDRTGGLIRETQYF.

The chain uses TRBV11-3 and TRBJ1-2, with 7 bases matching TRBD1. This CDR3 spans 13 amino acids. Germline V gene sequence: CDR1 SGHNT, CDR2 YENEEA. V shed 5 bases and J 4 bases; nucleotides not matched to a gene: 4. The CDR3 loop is CASSETGRYGYTF. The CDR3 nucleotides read TGTGCCAGCAGCGAGACAGGGCGCTATGGCTACACCTTC.

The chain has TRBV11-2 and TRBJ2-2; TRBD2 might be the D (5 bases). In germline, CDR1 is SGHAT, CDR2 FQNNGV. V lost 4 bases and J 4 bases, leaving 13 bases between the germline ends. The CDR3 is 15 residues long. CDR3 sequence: CASSSNPRGTGELFF. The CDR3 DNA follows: TGTGCCAGCAGCTCAAATCCCCGGGGCACCGGGGAGCTGTTTTTT.

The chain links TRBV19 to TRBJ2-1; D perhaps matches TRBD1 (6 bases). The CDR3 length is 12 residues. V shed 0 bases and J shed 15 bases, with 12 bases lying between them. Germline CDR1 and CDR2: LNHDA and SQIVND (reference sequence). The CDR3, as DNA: TGTGCCAGTAGTATAGATCGCACAGGGTGGTTCTTC. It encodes CASSIDRTGWFF.

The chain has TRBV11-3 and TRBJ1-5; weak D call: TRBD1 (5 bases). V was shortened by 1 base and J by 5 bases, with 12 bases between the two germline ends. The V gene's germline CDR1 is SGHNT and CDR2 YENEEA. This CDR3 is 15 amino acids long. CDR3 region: CASSLGGVDDQPQHF. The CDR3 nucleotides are TGTGCCAGCAGCTTAGGGGGGGTAGACGATCAGCCCCAGCATTTT.

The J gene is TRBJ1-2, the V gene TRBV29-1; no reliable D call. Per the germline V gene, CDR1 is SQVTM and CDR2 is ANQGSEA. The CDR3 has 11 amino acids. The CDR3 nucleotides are TGCACTCCGGGAATTGGGGAGGGCTACACCTTC. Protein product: CTPGIGEGYTF.

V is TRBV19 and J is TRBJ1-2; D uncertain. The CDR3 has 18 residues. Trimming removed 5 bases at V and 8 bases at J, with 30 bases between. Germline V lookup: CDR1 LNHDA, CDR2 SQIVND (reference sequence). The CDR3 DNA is TGTGCCAGTAGTCCCCCCCTTGGATTGGCAGGTGGATCTGGAGGCTACACCTTC. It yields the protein CASSPPLGLAGGSGGYTF.

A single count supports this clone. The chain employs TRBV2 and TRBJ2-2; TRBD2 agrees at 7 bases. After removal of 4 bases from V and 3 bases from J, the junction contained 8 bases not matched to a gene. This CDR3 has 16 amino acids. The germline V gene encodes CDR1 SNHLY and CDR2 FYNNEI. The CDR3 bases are TGTGCCAGCAGTGTTACGGCAGGGAGGGACACCGGGGAGCTGTTTTTT. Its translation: CASSVTAGRDTGELFF.

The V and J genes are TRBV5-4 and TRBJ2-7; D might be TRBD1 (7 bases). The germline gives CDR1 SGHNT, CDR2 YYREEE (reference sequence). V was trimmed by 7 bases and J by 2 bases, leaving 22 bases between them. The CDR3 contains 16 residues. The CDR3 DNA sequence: TGTGCCAGCCAGCTTGGTGGGGCGGGACAGCCCTACGAGCAGTACTTC. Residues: CASQLGGAGQPYEQYF.

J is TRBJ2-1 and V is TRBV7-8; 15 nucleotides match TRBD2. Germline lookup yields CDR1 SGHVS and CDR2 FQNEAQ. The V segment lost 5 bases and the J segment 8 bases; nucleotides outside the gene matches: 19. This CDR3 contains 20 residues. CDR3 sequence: CASSPATAGLAGGPRDEQFF. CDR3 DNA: TGTGCCAGCAGCCCGGCGACAGCCGGACTAGCGGGAGGGCCTCGGGATGAGCAGTTCTTC. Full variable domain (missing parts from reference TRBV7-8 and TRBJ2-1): GAGVSQSPRYKVAKRGQDVALRCDPISGHVSLFWYQQALGQGPEFLTYFQNEAQLDKSGLPSDRFFAERPEGSVSTLKIQRTQQEDSAVYLCASSPATAGLAGGPRDEQFFGPGTRLTVL.